This T cell receptor beta chain emerged from a study of T cells in Graves' hyperthyroidism and ophthalmopathy. Study-wide results and caveats: The model made its ophthalmopathy prediction, and onset followed a median roughly 6.5 months later. Blood also held most thyroid clonotypes expanded beyond 0.001.

Looked up from germline, CDR1 is SGHTA and CDR2 is FQGTGA. CDR3 length equals 16 residues. Trimming removed 2 bases from V and 6 bases from J, with 14 bases in between. Uncontrolled infection, other autoimmune disease, pregnancy or lactation disqualified patients from enrolment. Amplified TCR beta CDR3 regions came from RNA transcripts. The HTBI primer set served for first-round RT-PCR of the TCR CDR3. TCRdb reprocessed the multiplex PCR reads with MiXCR, giving one entry per CDR3 protein. In the table there are hundreds of thousands of distinct CDR3 sequences, roughly 50% of which are singletons. As concerns this clonotype: Its specificity is unknown.

The material sequenced was peripheral blood or thyroid tissue (not recorded which). The chain joins TRBV7-3 to TRBJ1-6; a weak D match, TRBD1 (5 bases). The clonotype comes from a woman between 18 and 29 years old with Graves' hyperthyroidism. The CDR3 DNA reads as TGTGCCAGCAGCTTAGCGGGGGGTACCTCTAATTCACCCCTCCACTTT. Its protein is CASSLAGGTSNSPLHF.